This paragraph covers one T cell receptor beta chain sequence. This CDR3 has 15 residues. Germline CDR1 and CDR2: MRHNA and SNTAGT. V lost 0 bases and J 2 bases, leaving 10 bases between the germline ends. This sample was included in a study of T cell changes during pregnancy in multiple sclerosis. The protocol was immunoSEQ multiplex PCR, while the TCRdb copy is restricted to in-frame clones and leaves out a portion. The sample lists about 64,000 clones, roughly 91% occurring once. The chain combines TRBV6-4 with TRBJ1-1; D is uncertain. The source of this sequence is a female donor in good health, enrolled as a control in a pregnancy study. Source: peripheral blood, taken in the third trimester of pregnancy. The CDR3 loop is CASSDSHRRNTEAFF. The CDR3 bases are TGTGCCAGCAGTGACTCTCACAGACGAAACACTGAAGCTTTCTTT.